The 2 T cell receptor beta chains below all came from one sample that was sequenced in a study of T cells in Graves' hyperthyroidism and ophthalmopathy. Amplification of TCR beta CDR3 regions was performed using RNA transcripts as template. The study used the HTBI primer set for a first-round RT-PCR of the TCR CDR3. TCRdb passed the multiplex PCR reads through MiXCR, listing each CDR3 protein once. The sample includes about 600,000 distinct CDR3 sequences, 15% to 20% of them seen just once. The sequenced sample consisted of blood. The origin of the receptors is a woman aged 40 to 50 with Graves' ophthalmopathy.

This clonotype was counted between two and nine times. The chain couples TRBV14 to TRBJ2-1; D is ambiguous. The CDR3 covers 15 residues. Germline lookup yields CDR1 SGHDN and CDR2 FVKESK. The V end lost 4 bases, the J end lost 4 bases, and 14 bases lay between the germline ends. The CDR3 DNA sequence: TGTGCCAGCAGCCCGGACCGCCAGTGGTACAATGAGCAGTTCTTC. Translation: CASSPDRQWYNEQFF.

The table lists this clonotype with many counts. The rearrangement uses TRBV27 and TRBJ2-3; TRBD2 aligns across 8 bases. Germline loops: CDR1 MNHEY, CDR2 SMNVEV (reference sequence). V trimming: 5 bases; J trimming: 1 base; junction bases outside the gene matches: 5. The CDR3 runs 15 residues. CDR3 nucleotide sequence: TGTGCCAGCAGTAAGCGAGCGGGGGGCACAGATACGCAGTATTTT. Translating gives CASSKRAGGTDTQYF.